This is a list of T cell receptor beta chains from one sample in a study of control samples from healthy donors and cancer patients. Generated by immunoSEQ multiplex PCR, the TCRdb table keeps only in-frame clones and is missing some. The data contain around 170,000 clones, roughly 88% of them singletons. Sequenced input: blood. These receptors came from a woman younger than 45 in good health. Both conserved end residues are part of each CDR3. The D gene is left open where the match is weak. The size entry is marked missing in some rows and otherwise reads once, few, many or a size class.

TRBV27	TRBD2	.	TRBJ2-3	CASSLYPSGAQYF	TGTGCCAGCAGTTTATATCCTAGCGGGGCCCAGTATTTT
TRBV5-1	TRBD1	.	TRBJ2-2	CASRPGTGGTGELFF	TGCGCCAGCAGGCCCGGGACAGGGGGCACCGGGGAGCTGTTTTTT
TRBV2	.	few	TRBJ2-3	CAAGEGTQYF	TGTGCCGCTGGAGAGGGCACGCAGTATTTT
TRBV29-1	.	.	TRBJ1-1	CSVEGGFKGEAFF	TGCAGCGTTGAAGGGGGTTTTAAGGGTGAAGCTTTCTTT
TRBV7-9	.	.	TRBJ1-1	CASRPTENTEAFF	TGTGCCAGCCGTCCGACAGAGAACACTGAAGCTTTCTTT
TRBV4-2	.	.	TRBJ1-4	CASSHPGGNEKLFF	TGTGCCAGCAGCCACCCCGGGGGCAATGAAAAACTGTTTTTT
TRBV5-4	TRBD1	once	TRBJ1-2	CASSFLDRAGGYTF	TGTGCCAGCAGCTTCCTGGACAGGGCGGGGGGCTACACCTTC
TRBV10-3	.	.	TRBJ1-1	CAISLHPTRMNTEAFF	TGTGCCATCAGTCTGCACCCGACTAGGATGAACACTGAAGCTTTCTTT
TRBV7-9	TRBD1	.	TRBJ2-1	CASSPRTGLIGEQFF	TGTGCCAGCAGCCCCCGGACAGGGCTCATTGGTGAGCAGTTCTTC
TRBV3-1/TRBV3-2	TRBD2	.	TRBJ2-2	CASSSLAGGRNTGELFF	TGTGCCAGCAGCTCTCTAGCGGGAGGCCGAAACACCGGGGAGCTGTTTTTT
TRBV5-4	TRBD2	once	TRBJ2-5	CASSPRTSGGQETQYF	TGTGCCAGCAGCCCCCGGACTAGCGGGGGTCAAGAGACCCAGTACTTC
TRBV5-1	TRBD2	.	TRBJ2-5	CASSLISGGPGETQYF	TGCGCCAGCAGCTTGATCAGCGGGGGGCCCGGAGAGACCCAGTACTTC
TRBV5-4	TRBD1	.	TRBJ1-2	CASSYRDRSNYGYTF	TGTGCCAGCAGCTACCGGGACAGAAGTAACTATGGCTACACCTTC
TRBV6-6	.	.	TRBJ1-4	CASRPAGVGLFF	TGTGCCAGCAGACCCGCGGGCGTGGGGCTGTTTTTT
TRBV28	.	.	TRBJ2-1	CASSPQGTYNEQFF	TGTGCCAGCAGTCCCCAGGGAACCTACAATGAGCAGTTCTTC
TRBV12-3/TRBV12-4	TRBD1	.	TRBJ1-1	CASSSRDRGAFF	TGTGCCAGCAGTTCCCGGGACAGGGGTGCTTTCTTT
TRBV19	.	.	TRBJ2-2	CASSWAPGELFF	TGTGCCAGTAGTTGGGCCCCCGGGGAGCTGTTTTTT
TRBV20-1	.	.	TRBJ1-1	CSASLGGDTEAFF	TGCAGTGCTAGTCTTGGGGGGGACACTGAAGCTTTCTTT